This T cell receptor (beta chain) was sequenced for a study of regulatory T cells in long-lasting Graves disease. Trimming stripped 3 bases from V and 5 bases from J, with 11 bases between. The CDR3 length is 13 residues. Germline V lookup: CDR1 SGHDT, CDR2 YYEEEE. Time point indicated: newly diagnosed GD, antithyroid drugs for less than 3 months. PBMC RNA served as the TCR library source. To make TCR beta libraries, researchers used iRepertoire HTBI primers and Arm-PCR of CDR3 regions. TCRdb called the multiplex PCR reads again in MiXCR, with one record for every CDR3 protein. Here the sample spans fewer than 350,000 distinct CDR3 sequences, about 20% being singletons.

The clonotype originates from a female donor with Graves disease. The chain carries TRBV5-6 and TRBJ1-2; D not resolved. Source: peripheral blood mononuclear cells (PBMCs), taken at new diagnosis, from a patient treated with antithyroid drugs. CDR3 nucleotide sequence: TGTGCCAGCAGCTCGGACCCCAATTATGGCTACACCTTC. Protein: CASSSDPNYGYTF.